The TCR beta chain described here comes from a study of PD-1 blockade in mismatch repair-deficient tumors. Remarks on this clone: Antigen: not known.

Overall study results and limits: After pembrolizumab, tumor-resident clones rose rapidly, then generally contracted before radiologic responses.

TCR sequencing covered a few patients who responded to pembrolizumab. The CDR3 totals 15 residues. Germline values: CDR1 KGHSH, CDR2 LQKENI. Trimming took 2 bases from V and 0 from J, leaving 10 bases between them. Libraries were prepared by immunoSEQ multiplex PCR; TCRdb keeps only in-frame clonotypes and omits some of them. The data show under 150,000 clones, 88% seen once. This TCR came from an adult with mismatch repair-deficient cancer. The source material was peripheral blood, sampled almost 74 weeks after starting pembrolizumab. The chain recombines TRBV18 with TRBJ2-5, with D possibly being TRBD1 (6 bases). CDR3 protein: CASSPGYRDQETQYF. The CDR3 DNA sequence: TGTGCCAGCTCACCAGGTTACAGGGACCAAGAGACCCAGTACTTC.